The 4 T cell receptor beta chains presented below share a single source sample, sequenced in a study of blood T cell repertoires in COVID-19. TCRdb's table, derived via immunoSEQ multiplex PCR, lists solely in-frame clones and lacks some. The table includes approximately 240,000 clones, roughly 84% detected once. The source material was peripheral blood. The receptors were gathered from a middle-aged woman who had recovered from COVID-19.

V and J are TRBV7-2 and TRBJ2-3; D uncertain. Trimming cost V 4 bases and J 0 bases, with 2 bases left between them. Looked up from germline, CDR1 is SGHTA and CDR2 is FQGNSA. The CDR3 is made up of 12 amino acids. CDR3 region: CASSSSTDTQYF. The CDR3 DNA is TGTGCCAGCAGCTCAAGCACAGATACGCAGTATTTT.

The rearrangement links TRBV28 to TRBJ2-2; no reliable D call. V lost 2 bases to trimming and J lost 3 bases, with 4 bases between them. There are 13 residues in the CDR3. CDR1 is MDHEN, CDR2 SYDVKM, per germline. The CDR3 spells CASSLIDTGELFF. CDR3 coding DNA: TGTGCCAGCAGTTTAATAGACACCGGGGAGCTGTTTTTT.

The V gene is TRBV29-1, the J gene TRBJ1-2, with D possibly matching TRBD1 (6 bases). The V gene lost 0 bases and the J gene lost 6 bases, with 11 bases spanning the gap. There are 13 residues in the CDR3. Germline values: CDR1 SQVTM, CDR2 ANQGSEA. CDR3 coding DNA: TGCAGCGTTGAAGATCCCAGGGGCCATGGCTACACCTTC. Its translation is CSVEDPRGHGYTF.

The rearrangement links TRBV12-3 or TRBV12-4 to TRBJ1-1; the D gene is possibly TRBD1 (6 bases). Trimming removed 3 bases from V and 4 bases from J, with 9 bases in between. CDR3 size: 13 residues. The CDR3 protein is CASSFQGSTEAFF. The CDR3 DNA follows: TGTGCCAGCAGTTTTCAGGGGTCCACTGAAGCTTTCTTT.